The 10 T cell receptor beta chains below all came from one sample that was sequenced in a study of cytomegalovirus exposure and HLA in healthy donors. PCR primers comprised 60 Vbeta and 13 Jbeta primers. Only in-frame clones appear in the TCRdb table, and some are missing; sequencing was by immunoSEQ multiplex PCR. The sample lists some 130,000 clones, around four fifths occurring once. Material: PBMCs. The receptors come from a man aged 40-49 years in good health and CMV-seronegative.

V is TRBV19 and J is TRBJ2-5; 7 positions match TRBD2. This CDR3 region has 14 residues. Germline loops: CDR1 LNHDA, CDR2 SQIVND (reference sequence). V lost 6 bases to trimming and J lost 0 bases; unmatched junction nucleotides: 4. The CDR3 DNA sequence: TGTGCCAGTAGCACAACTAGCGACCAAGAGACCCAGTACTTC. This codes for CASSTTSDQETQYF.

The chain employs TRBV5-6 and TRBJ2-5, with 9 bases aligning to TRBD2. The CDR3 runs 15 residues. Germline V lookup: CDR1 SGHDT, CDR2 YYEEEE. The junction had 4 bases not matched to a gene; V was cut back by 1 base and J by 3 bases. CDR3 loop: CASSLRREGEETQYF. CDR3 sequence (DNA): TGTGCCAGCAGCTTGCGGCGGGAGGGCGAAGAGACCCAGTACTTC.

The count of this clone is one. The CDR3 coding sequence is TGTGCCAGCAGCCCCCGACTAGCGGGGGAATCTTACGAGCAGTACTTC. Translation gives CASSPRLAGESYEQYF. The V call is TRBV7-2, the J call TRBJ2-7, with 12 nucleotides matching TRBD2. The germline CDR1 and CDR2 sequences are SGHTA and FQGNSA. Unmatched junction bases numbered 9, after V lost 5 bases and J lost 4 bases. This CDR3 region has 16 residues.

In this sample, this clone turned up once. This sequence joins TRBV4-3 and TRBJ1-1; 8 bases fit TRBD1. The germline gives CDR1 LGHNA, CDR2 YSLEER. The CDR3 has 14 residues. The ends lost 4 bases at V and 1 base at J; junction bases unmatched: 2. Written as DNA, the CDR3 is TGCGCCAGCAGCCGGACAGGGCAGAACACTGAAGCTTTCTTT. This codes for CASSRTGQNTEAFF.

V and J are TRBV6-5 and TRBJ2-1, with TRBD2 matching 11 bases. The CDR3 is 15 residues long. CDR1 and CDR2 (germline): MNHEY, SVGAGI. The V segment lost 6 bases and the J segment 6 bases; nucleotides outside the gene matches: 7. This chain's CDR3 is CASRPLAGGINEQFF. For the CDR3, the DNA is TGTGCCAGCAGGCCGCTAGCGGGAGGTATCAATGAGCAGTTCTTC.

The CDR3 DNA reads TGTGCCACTGGGGACCGACTAGCGGGAGATGAGACCCAGTACTTC. Encoded protein: CATGDRLAGDETQYF. The gene calls are TRBV7-2 and TRBJ2-5; TRBD2 matches at 12 bases. CDR3 length: 15 residues. Trimming removed 10 bases from V and 5 bases from J; junction bases left unmatched: 11. Germline V gene lookup returns CDR1 SGHTA and CDR2 FQGNSA.

The chain carries TRBV7-6 and TRBJ2-2; a possible D gene is TRBD2 (5 bases). The CDR3 is 18 residues long. V gave up 5 bases and J gave up 5 bases, with 24 bases separating them. Looked up from germline, CDR1 is SGHVS and CDR2 is FNYEAQ. The CDR3 spells CASSQGSRAGSFTGELFF. In DNA, the CDR3 is TGTGCCAGCAGCCAAGGGTCGCGGGCAGGCTCGTTTACCGGGGAGCTGTTTTTT.

The table lists this clone with a few counts. This chain connects TRBV6-1 to TRBJ2-7; TRBD2 might be the D (6 bases). Germline assignment: CDR1 MNHNS and CDR2 SASEGT. V was cut by 6 bases and J by 1 base, with 10 bases left in between. This CDR3 has 13 residues. In DNA, the CDR3 is TGTGCCAGCAGGTTAGCGGCTTCCTACGAGCAGTACTTC. This codes for CASRLAASYEQYF.

The J gene is TRBJ1-4, the V gene TRBV5-1, with no clear D. V shed 0 bases and J shed 8 bases, with 11 bases lying between them. CDR1 is SGHRS and CDR2 is YFSETQ in the germline V gene. The CDR3 spans 14 residues. CDR3 bases: TGCGCCAGCAGCTTGGCCGCCGGGGAGGAAAAACTGTTTTTT. The encoded protein is CASSLAAGEEKLFF.

The chain uses TRBV6-6 and TRBJ1-4, with TRBD1 matching 8 bases. CDR3 length: 16 amino acids. V lost 7 bases, J lost 7 bases, and 14 bases stayed unmatched. Looked up from germline, CDR1 is MNHNY and CDR2 is SVGAGI (reference sequence). CDR3 region: CASTSQFTGGREKLFF. The CDR3 DNA follows: TGTGCCAGCACCTCCCAGTTTACAGGGGGACGTGAAAAACTGTTTTTT.